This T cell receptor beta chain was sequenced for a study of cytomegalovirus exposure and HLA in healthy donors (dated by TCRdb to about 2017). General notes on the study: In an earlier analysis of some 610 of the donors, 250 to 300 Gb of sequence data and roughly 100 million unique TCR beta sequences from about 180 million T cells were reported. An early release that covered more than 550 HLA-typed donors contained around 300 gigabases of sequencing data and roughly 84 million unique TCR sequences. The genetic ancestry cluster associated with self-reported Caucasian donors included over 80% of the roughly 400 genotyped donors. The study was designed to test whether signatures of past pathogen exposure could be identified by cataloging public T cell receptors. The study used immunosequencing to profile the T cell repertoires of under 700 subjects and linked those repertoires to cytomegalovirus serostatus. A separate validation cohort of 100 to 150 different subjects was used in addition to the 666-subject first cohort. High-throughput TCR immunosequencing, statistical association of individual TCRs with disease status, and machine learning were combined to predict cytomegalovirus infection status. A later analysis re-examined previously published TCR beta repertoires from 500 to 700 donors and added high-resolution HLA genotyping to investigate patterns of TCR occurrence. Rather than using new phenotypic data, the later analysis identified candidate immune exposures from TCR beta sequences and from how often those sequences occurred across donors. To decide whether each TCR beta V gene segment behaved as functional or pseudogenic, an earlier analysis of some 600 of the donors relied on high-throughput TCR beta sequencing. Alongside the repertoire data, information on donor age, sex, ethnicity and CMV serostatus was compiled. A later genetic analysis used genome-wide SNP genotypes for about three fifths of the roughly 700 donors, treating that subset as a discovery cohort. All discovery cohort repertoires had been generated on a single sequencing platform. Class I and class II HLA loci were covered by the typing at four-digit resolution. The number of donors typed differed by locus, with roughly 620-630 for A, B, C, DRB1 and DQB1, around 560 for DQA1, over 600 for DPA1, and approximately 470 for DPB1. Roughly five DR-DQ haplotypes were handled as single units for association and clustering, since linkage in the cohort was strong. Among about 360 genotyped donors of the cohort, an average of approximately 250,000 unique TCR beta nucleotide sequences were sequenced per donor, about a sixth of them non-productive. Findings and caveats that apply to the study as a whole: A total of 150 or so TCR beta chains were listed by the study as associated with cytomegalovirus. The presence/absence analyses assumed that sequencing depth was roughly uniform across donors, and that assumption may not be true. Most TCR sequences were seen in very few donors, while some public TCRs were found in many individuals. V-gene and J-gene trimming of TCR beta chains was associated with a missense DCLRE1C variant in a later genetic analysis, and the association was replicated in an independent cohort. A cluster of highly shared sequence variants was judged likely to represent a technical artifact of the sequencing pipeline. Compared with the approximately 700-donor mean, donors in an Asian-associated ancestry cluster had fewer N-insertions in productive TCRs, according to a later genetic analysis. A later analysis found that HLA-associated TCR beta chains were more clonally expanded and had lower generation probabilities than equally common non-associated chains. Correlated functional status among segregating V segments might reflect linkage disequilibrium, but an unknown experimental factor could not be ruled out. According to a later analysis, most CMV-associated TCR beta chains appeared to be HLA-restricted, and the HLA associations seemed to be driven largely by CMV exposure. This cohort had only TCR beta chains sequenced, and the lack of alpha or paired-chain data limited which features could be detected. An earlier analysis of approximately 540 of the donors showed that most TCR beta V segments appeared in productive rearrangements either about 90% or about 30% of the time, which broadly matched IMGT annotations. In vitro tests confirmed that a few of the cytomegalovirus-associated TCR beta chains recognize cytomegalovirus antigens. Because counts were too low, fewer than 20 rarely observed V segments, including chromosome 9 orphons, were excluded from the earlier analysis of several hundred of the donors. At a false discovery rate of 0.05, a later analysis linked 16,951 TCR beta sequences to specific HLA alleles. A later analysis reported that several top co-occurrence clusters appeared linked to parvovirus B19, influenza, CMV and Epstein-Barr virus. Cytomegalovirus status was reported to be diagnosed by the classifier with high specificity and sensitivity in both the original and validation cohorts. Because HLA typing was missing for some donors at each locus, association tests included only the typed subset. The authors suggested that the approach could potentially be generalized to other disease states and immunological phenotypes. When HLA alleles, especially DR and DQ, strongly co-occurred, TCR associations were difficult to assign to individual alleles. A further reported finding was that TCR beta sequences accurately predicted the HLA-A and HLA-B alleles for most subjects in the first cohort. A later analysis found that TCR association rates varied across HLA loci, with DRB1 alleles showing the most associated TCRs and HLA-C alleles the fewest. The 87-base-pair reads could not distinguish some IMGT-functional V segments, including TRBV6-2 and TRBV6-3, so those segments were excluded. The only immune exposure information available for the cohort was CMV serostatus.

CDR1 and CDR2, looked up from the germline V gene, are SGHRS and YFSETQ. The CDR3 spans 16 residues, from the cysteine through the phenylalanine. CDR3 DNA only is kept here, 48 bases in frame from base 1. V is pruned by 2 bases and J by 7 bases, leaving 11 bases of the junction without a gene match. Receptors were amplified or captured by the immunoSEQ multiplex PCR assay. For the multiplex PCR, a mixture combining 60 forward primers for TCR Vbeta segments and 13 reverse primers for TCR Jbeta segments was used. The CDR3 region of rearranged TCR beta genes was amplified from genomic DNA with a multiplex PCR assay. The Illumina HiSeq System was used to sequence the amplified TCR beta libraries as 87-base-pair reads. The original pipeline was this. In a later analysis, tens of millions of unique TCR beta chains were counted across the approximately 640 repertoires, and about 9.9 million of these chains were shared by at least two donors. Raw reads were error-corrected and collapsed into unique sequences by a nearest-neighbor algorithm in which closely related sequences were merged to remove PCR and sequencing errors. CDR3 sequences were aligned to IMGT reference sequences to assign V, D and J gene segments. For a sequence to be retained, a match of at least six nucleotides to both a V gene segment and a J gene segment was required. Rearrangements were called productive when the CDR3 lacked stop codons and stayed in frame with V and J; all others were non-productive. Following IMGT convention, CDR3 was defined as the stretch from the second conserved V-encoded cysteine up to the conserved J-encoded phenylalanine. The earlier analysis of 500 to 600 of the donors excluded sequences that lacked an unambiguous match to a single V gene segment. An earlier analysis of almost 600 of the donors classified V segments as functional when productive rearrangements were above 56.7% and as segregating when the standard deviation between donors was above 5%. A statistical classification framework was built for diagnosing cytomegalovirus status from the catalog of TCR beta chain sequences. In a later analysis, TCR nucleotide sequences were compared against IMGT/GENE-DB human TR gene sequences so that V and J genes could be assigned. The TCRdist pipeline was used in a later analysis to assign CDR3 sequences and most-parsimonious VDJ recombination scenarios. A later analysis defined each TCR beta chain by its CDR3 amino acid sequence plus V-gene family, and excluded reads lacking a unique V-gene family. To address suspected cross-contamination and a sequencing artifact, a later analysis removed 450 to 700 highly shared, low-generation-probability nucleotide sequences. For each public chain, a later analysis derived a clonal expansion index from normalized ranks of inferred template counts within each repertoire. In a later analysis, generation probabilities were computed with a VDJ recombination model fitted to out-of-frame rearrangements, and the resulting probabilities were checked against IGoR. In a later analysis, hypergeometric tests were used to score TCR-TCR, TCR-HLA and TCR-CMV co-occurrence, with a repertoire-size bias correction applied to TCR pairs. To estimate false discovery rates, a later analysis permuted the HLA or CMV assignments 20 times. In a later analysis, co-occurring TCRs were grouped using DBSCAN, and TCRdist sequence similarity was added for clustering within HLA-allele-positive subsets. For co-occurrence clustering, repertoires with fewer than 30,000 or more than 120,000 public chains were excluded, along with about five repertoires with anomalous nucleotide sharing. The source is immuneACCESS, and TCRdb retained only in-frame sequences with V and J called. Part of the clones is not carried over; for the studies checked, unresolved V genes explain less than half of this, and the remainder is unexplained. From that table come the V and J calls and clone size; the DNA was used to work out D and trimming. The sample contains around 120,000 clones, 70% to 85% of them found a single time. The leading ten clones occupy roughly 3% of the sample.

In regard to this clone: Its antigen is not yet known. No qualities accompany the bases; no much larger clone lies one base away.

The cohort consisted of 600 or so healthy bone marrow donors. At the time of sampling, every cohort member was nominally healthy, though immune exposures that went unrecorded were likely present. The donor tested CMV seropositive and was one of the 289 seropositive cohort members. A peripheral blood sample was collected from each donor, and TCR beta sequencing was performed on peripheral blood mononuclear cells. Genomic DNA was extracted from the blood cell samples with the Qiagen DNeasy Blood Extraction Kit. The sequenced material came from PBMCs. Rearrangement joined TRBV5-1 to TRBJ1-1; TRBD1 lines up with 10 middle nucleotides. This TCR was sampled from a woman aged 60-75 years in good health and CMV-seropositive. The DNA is TGCGCCAGCAGCTTACGGACGGGACAGGGGTCGATTGAAGCTTTCTTT. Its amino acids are CASSLRTGQGSIEAFF.